The 32 T cell receptor beta chains below all came from one sample that was sequenced in a study of blood T cell repertoires in COVID-19. Clones were sequenced by immunoSEQ multiplex PCR, and TCRdb holds only the in-frame ones, with some missing. The table shows around 250,000 clones, with about nine tenths occurring only once. Material: peripheral blood. The receptor set was obtained from a woman aged 40 to 50 who had recovered from COVID-19.

V usage is TRBV7-3 and J usage is TRBJ1-5; tentative D call: TRBD1 (6 bases). Trimming removed 4 bases at V and 2 bases at J, with 12 bases between. The CDR3 spans 15 residues. Germline V gives CDR1 SGHTA, CDR2 FQGTGA. As DNA, the CDR3 is TGTGCCAGCAGCTCCACAGGGTGGGGCAATCAGCCCCAGCATTTT. Protein sequence: CASSSTGWGNQPQHF.

The V gene is TRBV28, the J gene TRBJ2-7; 8 positions match TRBD2. The CDR3 sequence is 14 residues long. V was pared by 3 bases and J by 4 bases, with 5 bases of the junction left unmatched. In germline, CDR1 is MDHEN, CDR2 SYDVKM. Written as DNA, the CDR3 is TGTGCCAGCAGTTTGACTAGCGCGATATACGAGCAGTACTTC. Its protein product is CASSLTSAIYEQYF.

The rearrangement uses TRBV6-2 or TRBV6-3 and TRBJ2-7; the D is unclear. Germline CDR1 is MNHEY and CDR2 is SVGEGT. V lost 0 bases and J 2 bases, leaving 8 bases between the germline ends. The CDR3 contains 14 residues. This chain's CDR3 is CASSYSLATYEQYF. The CDR3 DNA reads as TGTGCCAGCAGTTACTCACTCGCTACCTACGAGCAGTACTTC.

The V call is TRBV10-3, the J call TRBJ1-5, with unresolved D. This CDR3 region has 13 residues. Germline V CDR1 and CDR2: ENHRY, SYGVKD. Deletions cut 7 bases from V and 4 bases from J, with 11 bases between. DNA for the CDR3: TGTGCCATCACCGAAGGCGGAAATCAGCCCCAGCATTTT. Its protein product is CAITEGGNQPQHF.

CDR3 residues: CASSDQDRAGNTIYF. CDR3 sequence (DNA): TGTGCCAGCAGTGACCAGGACAGGGCTGGAAACACCATATATTTT. The V and J genes are TRBV6-1 and TRBJ1-3; 8 nucleotides line up with TRBD1. The CDR3 has 15 residues. Germline values: CDR1 MNHNS, CDR2 SASEGT. V shed 3 bases and J 2 bases; nucleotides not matched to a gene: 3.

The chain is built from TRBV24-1 and TRBJ2-1, with 14 bases aligning to TRBD2. CDR1 and CDR2 (germline): KGHDR, SFDVKD. The length of the CDR3 is 21 residues. Losses at the gene ends were 4 bases for V and 4 bases for J; bases not matched to a gene: 17. The CDR3 sequence is CATSERPGTSGSGIRYNEQFF. CDR3 DNA sequence: TGTGCCACCAGTGAGCGTCCCGGGACTAGCGGGAGTGGGATTAGGTACAATGAGCAGTTCTTC.

The chain recombines TRBV7-9 with TRBJ1-3, with unresolved D. Germline V gene lookup returns CDR1 SEHNR and CDR2 FQNEAQ (reference sequence). This CDR3 has 14 amino acids. The V gene lost 1 base and the J gene lost 4 bases, with 8 bases spanning the gap. CDR3 DNA sequence: TGTGCCAGCAGCTTAGGGCAGGCAGGAAACACCATATATTTT. This sequence encodes CASSLGQAGNTIYF.

The V gene is TRBV12-3 or TRBV12-4, the J gene TRBJ2-1; possible D gene TRBD1, 6 bases. Trimming removed 10 bases at V and 7 bases at J, with 14 bases between. The CDR3 extends over 12 amino acids. The DNA for the CDR3 is TGTGCCACCAGGGGCGGGCGGAATGAGCAGTTCTTC. It specifies CATRGGRNEQFF.

The chain couples TRBV24-1 to TRBJ2-1, with a tentative D call TRBD1 (5 bases). Trimming took 0 bases from V and 3 from J, leaving 8 bases between them. The germline CDR1 and CDR2 sequences are KGHDR and SFDVKD. The length of the CDR3 is 15 residues. The CDR3 region is CATSDLVTVYNEQFF. The DNA for the CDR3 is TGTGCCACCAGTGATTTGGTGACAGTCTACAATGAGCAGTTCTTC.

The V gene is TRBV10-1, the J gene TRBJ2-1; 11 bases align to TRBD2. The CDR3 is 18 amino acids. V was clipped by 1 base and J by 3 bases; unmatched bases: 8. Germline V gives CDR1 WNHNN, CDR2 SYGVQD (reference sequence). The CDR3 DNA sequence: TGCGCCAGCAGTGAGTGCGGAACTAGCGGGAGTCTCTACAATGAGCAGTTCTTC. Encoded protein: CASSECGTSGSLYNEQFF.

This chain's CDR3 is CASSQGTASYGYTF. The CDR3 nucleotides read TGTGCCAGCAGCCAAGGAACAGCCTCCTATGGCTACACCTTC. This chain uses TRBV3-1 (or the pseudogene TRBV3-2) with TRBJ1-2, with unresolved D. CDR1 is LGHDT and CDR2 is YNNKEL in the germline V gene (reference sequence). The CDR3 totals 14 residues. V dropped 1 base and J dropped 4 bases, with 10 bases sitting between them.

In this sample, this clone turned up once. J is TRBJ1-5 and V is TRBV30, with TRBD1 identical over 9 bases. Trimming removed 0 bases from V and 3 bases from J; junction bases left unmatched: 3. Germline loops: CDR1 GTSNPN, CDR2 SVGIG (reference sequence). This CDR3 spans 15 amino acids. CDR3 in amino acids: CAWSVGTGYNQPQHF. The DNA for the CDR3 is TGTGCCTGGAGTGTAGGGACAGGGTACAATCAGCCCCAGCATTTT. The complete variable domain, with remaining parts taken from reference TRBV30 and TRBJ1-5, reads SQTIHQWPATLVQPVGSPLSLECTVEGTSNPNLYWYRQAAGRGLQLLFYSVGIGQISSEVPQNLSASRPQDRQFILSSKKLLLSDSGFYLCAWSVGTGYNQPQHFGDGTRLSIL.

The rearrangement joins TRBV3-1 (or the pseudogene TRBV3-2) to TRBJ2-5; no firm D call. Germline lookup yields CDR1 LGHDT and CDR2 YNNKEL (reference sequence). Trimming removed 2 bases from V and 5 bases from J, with 12 bases in between. The CDR3 runs to 14 residues. The chain's CDR3 is CASSQLGDGETQYF. CDR3 nucleotide sequence: TGTGCCAGCAGCCAACTAGGAGACGGGGAGACCCAGTACTTC.

The chain joins TRBV5-1 to TRBJ1-2; D call uncertain. CDR1 is SGHRS and CDR2 is YFSETQ in the germline V gene. V was cut by 0 bases and J by 2 bases, with 17 bases left in between. This CDR3 has 17 residues. The CDR3 is CASSLGPPTTHNYGYTF. CDR3 DNA sequence: TGCGCCAGCAGCTTGGGGCCCCCGACGACACACAACTATGGCTACACCTTC.

V usage is TRBV10-3 and J usage is TRBJ2-1; maybe TRBD1 (7 bases). V was clipped by 4 bases and J by 6 bases, with 22 bases between them. The CDR3 has 17 amino acids. The V gene's germline CDR1 is ENHRY and CDR2 SYGVKD. The CDR3 nucleotides read TGTGCCATCAGTGCGGGAAGTGGGAGACAGGGACTCAATGAGCAGTTCTTC. Protein product: CAISAGSGRQGLNEQFF.

The table lists this clone with a count of one. The V call is TRBV10-1, the J call TRBJ2-3, with D unclear. The germline gives CDR1 WNHNN, CDR2 SYGVQD (reference sequence). This CDR3 region has 16 residues. Trimming cost V 2 bases and J 0 bases, with 12 bases left between them. CDR3: CASSEGRGSSTDTQYF. For the CDR3, the DNA is TGCGCCAGCAGTGAGGGTCGCGGATCTAGCACAGATACGCAGTATTTT.

This clone was detected once. The chain recombines TRBV10-1 with TRBJ2-6, with 10 bases that match TRBD2. Germline CDR1 is WNHNN and CDR2 is SYGVQD (reference sequence). CDR3 length: 19 amino acids. The V gene end was trimmed by 3 bases and the J gene end by 0 bases; junction bases not matched to a gene: 8. The CDR3 loop reads CASSERASGSTSGANVLTF. The CDR3 DNA is TGCGCCAGCAGTGAAAGGGCTAGCGGGAGTACCTCTGGGGCCAACGTCCTGACTTTC.

The chain links TRBV24-1 to TRBJ2-1, with D possibly TRBD1 on 5 matching bases. CDR3 length equals 17 residues. Germline CDR1 is KGHDR and CDR2 is SFDVKD. The V end lost 4 bases, the J end lost 0 bases, and 15 bases lay between the germline ends. As DNA, the CDR3 is TGTGCCACCAGTGAGCCATCCACAGGTCACTCCTACAATGAGCAGTTCTTC. Protein product: CATSEPSTGHSYNEQFF.

The rearrangement links TRBV2 to TRBJ2-1; TRBD2 matches 7 bases. J gave up 9 bases and V 4 bases, and 9 bases lay outside the gene matches. The V gene's germline CDR1 is SNHLY and CDR2 FYNNEI. This CDR3 region has 14 residues. In DNA form, the CDR3 reads TGTGCCAGCAGTGTCTCGCGGGAGACGGGTGAGCAGTTCTTC. This gives the protein CASSVSRETGEQFF.

The J gene is TRBJ2-5, the V gene TRBV6-5; 9 bases are a match to TRBD2. Germline-derived CDR1 and CDR2 are MNHEY and SVGAGI. The J segment lost 5 bases and the V segment lost 2 bases, leaving 6 bases of the junction unmatched. The CDR3 is made up of 15 amino acids. In nucleotides, the CDR3 is TGTGCCAGCAGTTACGCCAGACTAGCGGCGGAGACCCAGTACTTC. As protein: CASSYARLAAETQYF.

The DNA of the CDR3 is TGTGCCAGCAGCGCAAGACAGGGCGCGAACACCGGGGAGCTGTTTTTT. It encodes CASSARQGANTGELFF. The chain employs TRBV7-3 and TRBJ2-2, with TRBD1 matching over 7 bases. This CDR3 contains 16 residues. The J segment lost 0 bases and the V segment lost 5 bases, leaving 6 bases of the junction unmatched. Germline assignment: CDR1 SGHTA and CDR2 FQGTGA.

The chain combines TRBV7-9 with TRBJ2-1, with 10 nucleotides matching TRBD2. The CDR3 runs to 16 residues. Trimming cost V 2 bases and J 5 bases; bases outside gene matches: 6. Germline CDR1 and CDR2: SEHNR and FQNEAQ (reference sequence). The DNA for the CDR3 is TGTGCCAGCAGCTTACAATACACTAGCGGGGACAATGAGCAGTTCTTC. It encodes CASSLQYTSGDNEQFF.

The chain joins TRBV11-3 to TRBJ2-1; D remains unclear. The CDR3 length is 12 residues. With 3 bases removed from V and 10 bases from J, the gap between germline ends came to 10 bases. The germline V gene has CDR1 SGHNT and CDR2 YENEEA. This CDR3 reads CASSFPTGEQFF. CDR3 nucleotide sequence: TGTGCCAGCAGCTTCCCGACCGGGGAGCAGTTCTTC.

As for this clone: The same CDR3 is also encoded by other DNA sequences in this sample. The V gene is TRBV9, the J gene TRBJ1-5; D is unclear. Germline V gene data show CDR1 as SGDLS and CDR2 as YYNGEE. The CDR3 loop spans 15 amino acids. Deletions cut 0 bases from V and 4 bases from J, with 11 bases between. CDR3 amino acids: CASSVGGRGNQPQHF. DNA of the CDR3: TGTGCCAGCAGCGTAGGAGGCCGGGGAAATCAGCCCCAGCATTTT.

The rearrangement uses TRBV5-1 and TRBJ1-1; maybe TRBD1 (6 bases). V was clipped by 0 bases and J by 7 bases, with 22 bases between them. Germline V CDR1 and CDR2: SGHRS, YFSETQ. CDR3 length: 17 amino acids. CDR3 bases: TGCGCCAGCAGCTTGGCCTTGGGGCCACAGGGTCGGGGTGAAGCTTTCTTT. Its protein is CASSLALGPQGRGEAFF.

The rearrangement joins TRBV4-2 to TRBJ2-2, with 7 positions matching TRBD2. The CDR3 is 16 residues long. Germline CDR1 LGHNA, CDR2 YNFKEQ. The ends lost 4 bases at V and 4 bases at J; junction bases unmatched: 9. Here the CDR3 reads CASSRSGAGSTGELFF. DNA of the CDR3: TGTGCCAGCAGCCGCAGCGGGGCGGGGAGCACCGGGGAGCTGTTTTTT.

This clone was seen a few times. This chain joins TRBV28 and TRBJ2-7; TRBD1 matches 9 bases. This CDR3 region has 15 residues. Looked up from germline, CDR1 is MDHEN and CDR2 is SYDVKM. Trimming removed 6 bases from V and 9 bases from J; junction bases left unmatched: 15. Here the CDR3 reads CASSVGQGGFFGQYF. The CDR3 DNA sequence: TGTGCCAGCAGCGTGGGACAGGGAGGGTTTTTTGGGCAGTACTTC.

This rearrangement joins TRBV19 to TRBJ2-3; a possible D gene is TRBD2 (6 bases). The V gene's germline CDR1 is LNHDA and CDR2 SQIVND (reference sequence). This CDR3 region has 13 residues. V dropped 5 bases and J dropped 3 bases, with 9 bases sitting between them. The CDR3 is CASSSSGTDTQYF. The CDR3 DNA reads as TGTGCCAGTAGTTCGAGCGGGACAGATACGCAGTATTTT.

The genes are TRBV6-6 and TRBJ1-1; 9 bases agree with TRBD1. J lost 4 bases, V lost 5 bases, and 5 bases had no gene match. The CDR3 length is 14 residues. Germline lookup yields CDR1 MNHNY and CDR2 SVGAGI (reference sequence). Here the CDR3 reads CASSQGTGSTEAFF. The CDR3 bases are TGTGCCAGCAGTCAGGGGACAGGGAGCACTGAAGCTTTCTTT.

The table lists this clone with a count of one. V and J are TRBV24-1 and TRBJ1-2, with D maybe TRBD1 (5 bases). The CDR3 sequence is 12 residues long. Germline values: CDR1 KGHDR, CDR2 SFDVKD. V lost 9 bases and J 4 bases, leaving 11 bases between the germline ends. CDR3 residues: CATGEGPYGYTF. The CDR3 coding sequence is TGTGCCACCGGGGAGGGACCCTATGGCTACACCTTC.

The chain uses TRBV3-1 (or the pseudogene TRBV3-2) and TRBJ2-7; possible D gene TRBD2, 6 bases. The CDR3 has 16 amino acids. V was shortened by 1 base and J by 0 bases, with 13 bases between the two germline ends. CDR1 is LGHDT, CDR2 YNNKEL, per germline (reference sequence). For the CDR3, the DNA is TGTGCCAGCAGCCAAGTTCCCGGGAGCGGCTCCTACGAGCAGTACTTC. It is translated as CASSQVPGSGSYEQYF.

This chain joins TRBV7-2 and TRBJ2-3; the match to TRBD1 covers 8 bases. This CDR3 spans 14 amino acids. The germline V gene encodes CDR1 SGHTA and CDR2 FQGNSA. V gave up 6 bases and J gave up 4 bases; unmatched junction bases: 6. The chain's CDR3 is CASRSTGVADTQYF. For the CDR3, the DNA is TGTGCCAGCAGGTCGACAGGGGTAGCAGATACGCAGTATTTT.